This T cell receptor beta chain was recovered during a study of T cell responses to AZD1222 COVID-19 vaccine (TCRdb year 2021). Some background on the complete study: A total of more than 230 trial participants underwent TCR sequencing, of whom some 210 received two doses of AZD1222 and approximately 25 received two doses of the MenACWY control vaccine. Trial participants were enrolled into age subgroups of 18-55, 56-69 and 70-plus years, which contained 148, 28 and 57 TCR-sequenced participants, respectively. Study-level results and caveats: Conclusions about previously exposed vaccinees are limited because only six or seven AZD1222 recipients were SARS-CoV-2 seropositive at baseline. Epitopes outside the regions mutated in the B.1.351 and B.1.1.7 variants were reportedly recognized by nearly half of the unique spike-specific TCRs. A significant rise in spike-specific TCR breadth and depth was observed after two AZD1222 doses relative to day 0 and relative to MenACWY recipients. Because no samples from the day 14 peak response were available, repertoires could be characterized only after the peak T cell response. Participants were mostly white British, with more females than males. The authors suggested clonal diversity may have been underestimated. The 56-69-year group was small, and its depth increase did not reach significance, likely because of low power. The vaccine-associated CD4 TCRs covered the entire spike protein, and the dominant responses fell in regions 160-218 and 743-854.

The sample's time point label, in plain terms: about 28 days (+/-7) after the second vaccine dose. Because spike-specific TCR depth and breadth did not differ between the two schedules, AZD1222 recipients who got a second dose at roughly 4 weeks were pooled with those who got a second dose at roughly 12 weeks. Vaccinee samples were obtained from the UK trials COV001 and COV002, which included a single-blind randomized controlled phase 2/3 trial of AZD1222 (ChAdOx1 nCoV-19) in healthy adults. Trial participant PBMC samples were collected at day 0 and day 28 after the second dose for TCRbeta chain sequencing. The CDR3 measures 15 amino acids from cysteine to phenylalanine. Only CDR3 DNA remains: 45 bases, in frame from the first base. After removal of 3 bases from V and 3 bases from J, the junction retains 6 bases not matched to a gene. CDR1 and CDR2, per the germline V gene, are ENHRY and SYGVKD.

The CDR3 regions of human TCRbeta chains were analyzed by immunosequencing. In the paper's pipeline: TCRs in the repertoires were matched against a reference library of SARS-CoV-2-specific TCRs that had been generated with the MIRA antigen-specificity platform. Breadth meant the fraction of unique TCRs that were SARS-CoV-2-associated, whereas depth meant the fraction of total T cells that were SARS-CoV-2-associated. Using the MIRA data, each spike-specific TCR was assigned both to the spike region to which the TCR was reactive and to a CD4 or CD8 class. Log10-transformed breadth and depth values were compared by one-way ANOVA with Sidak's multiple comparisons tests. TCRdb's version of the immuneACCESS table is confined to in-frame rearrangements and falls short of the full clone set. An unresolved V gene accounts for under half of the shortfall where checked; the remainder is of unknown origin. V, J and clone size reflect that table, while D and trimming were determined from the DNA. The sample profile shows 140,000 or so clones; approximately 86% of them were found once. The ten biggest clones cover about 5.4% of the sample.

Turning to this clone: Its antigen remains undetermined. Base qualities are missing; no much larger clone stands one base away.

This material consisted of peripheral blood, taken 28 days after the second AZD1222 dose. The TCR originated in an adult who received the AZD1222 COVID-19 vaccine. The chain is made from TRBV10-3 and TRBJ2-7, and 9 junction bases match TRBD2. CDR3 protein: CAISDLASGVYEQYF. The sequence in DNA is TGTGCCATCAGTGATCTGGCTAGCGGGGTCTACGAGCAGTACTTC.